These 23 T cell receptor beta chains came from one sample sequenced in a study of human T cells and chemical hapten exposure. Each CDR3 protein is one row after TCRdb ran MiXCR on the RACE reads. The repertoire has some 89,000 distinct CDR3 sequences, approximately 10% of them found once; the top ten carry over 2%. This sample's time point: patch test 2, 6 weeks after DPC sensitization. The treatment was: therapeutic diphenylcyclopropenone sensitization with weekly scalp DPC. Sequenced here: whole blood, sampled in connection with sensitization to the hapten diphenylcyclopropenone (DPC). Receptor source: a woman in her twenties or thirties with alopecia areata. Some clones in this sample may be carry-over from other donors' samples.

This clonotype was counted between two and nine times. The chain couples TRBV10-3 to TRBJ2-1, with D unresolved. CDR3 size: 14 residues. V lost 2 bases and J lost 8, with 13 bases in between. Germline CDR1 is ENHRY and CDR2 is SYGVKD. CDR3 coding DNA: TGTGCCATCAGTGAGATAGTATCCCCAGATGAGCAGTTCTTC. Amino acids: CAISEIVSPDEQFF.

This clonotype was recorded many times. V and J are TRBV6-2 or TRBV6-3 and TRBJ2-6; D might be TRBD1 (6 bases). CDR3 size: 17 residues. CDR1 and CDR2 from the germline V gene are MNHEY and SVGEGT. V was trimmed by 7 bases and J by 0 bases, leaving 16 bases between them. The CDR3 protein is CASNGQPGRSGANVLTF. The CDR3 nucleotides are TGTGCCAGCAACGGACAGCCCGGGCGCTCTGGGGCCAACGTCCTGACTTTC.

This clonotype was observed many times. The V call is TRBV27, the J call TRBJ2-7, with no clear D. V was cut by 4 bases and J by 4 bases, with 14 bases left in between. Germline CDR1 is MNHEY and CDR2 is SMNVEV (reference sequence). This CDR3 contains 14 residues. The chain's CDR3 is CASSSTWGNYEQYF. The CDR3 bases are TGTGCCAGCAGTTCCACTTGGGGAAATTACGAGCAGTACTTC.

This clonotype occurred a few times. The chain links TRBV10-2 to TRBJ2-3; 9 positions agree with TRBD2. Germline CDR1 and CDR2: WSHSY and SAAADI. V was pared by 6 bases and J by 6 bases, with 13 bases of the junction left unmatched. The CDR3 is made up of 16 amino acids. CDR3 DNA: TGCGCCAGCAGCCGAAATTCCGGGACTAGCATCGATACGCAGTATTTT. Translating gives CASSRNSGTSIDTQYF.

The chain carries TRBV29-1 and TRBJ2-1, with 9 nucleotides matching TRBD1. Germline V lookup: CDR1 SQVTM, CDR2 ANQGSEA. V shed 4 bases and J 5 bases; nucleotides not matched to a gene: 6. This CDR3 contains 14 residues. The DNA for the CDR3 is TGCAGCGTTGGGGGACAGGGTTCCAACAATGAGCAGTTCTTC. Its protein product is CSVGGQGSNNEQFF.

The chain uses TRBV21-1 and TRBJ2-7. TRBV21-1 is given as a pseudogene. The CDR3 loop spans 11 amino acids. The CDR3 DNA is TGTGCCAGCAGCCGCCACTACGAGCAGTACTTC. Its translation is CASSRHYEQYF.

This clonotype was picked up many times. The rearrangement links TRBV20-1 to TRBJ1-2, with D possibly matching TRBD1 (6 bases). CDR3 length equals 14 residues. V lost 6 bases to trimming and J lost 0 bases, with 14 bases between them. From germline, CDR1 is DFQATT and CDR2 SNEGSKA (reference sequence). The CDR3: CSAPDRSANYGYTF. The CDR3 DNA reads TGCAGTGCACCGGACAGATCAGCTAACTATGGCTACACCTTC.

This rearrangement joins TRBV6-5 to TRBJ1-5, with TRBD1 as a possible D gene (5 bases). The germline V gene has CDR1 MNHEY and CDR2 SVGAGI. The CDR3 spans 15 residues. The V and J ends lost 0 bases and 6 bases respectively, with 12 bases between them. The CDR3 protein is CASSYSAQGGQPQHF. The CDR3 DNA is TGTGCCAGCAGTTACTCAGCCCAGGGAGGTCAGCCCCAGCATTTT.

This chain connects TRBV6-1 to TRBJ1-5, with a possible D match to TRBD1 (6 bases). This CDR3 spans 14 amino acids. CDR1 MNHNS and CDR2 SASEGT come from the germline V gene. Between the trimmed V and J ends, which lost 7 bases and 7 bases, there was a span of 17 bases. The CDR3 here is CASTRGQGRQPQHF. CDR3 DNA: TGTGCCAGCACTCGGGGGCAGGGCCGACAGCCCCAGCATTTT.

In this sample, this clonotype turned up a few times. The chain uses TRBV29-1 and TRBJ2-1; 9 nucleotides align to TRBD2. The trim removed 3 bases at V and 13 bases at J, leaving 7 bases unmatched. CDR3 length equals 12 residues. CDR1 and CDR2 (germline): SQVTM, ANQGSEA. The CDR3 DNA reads TGCAGCGTTGAGGGTAGCGGGAGCTTCCAGTTCTTC. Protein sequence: CSVEGSGSFQFF.

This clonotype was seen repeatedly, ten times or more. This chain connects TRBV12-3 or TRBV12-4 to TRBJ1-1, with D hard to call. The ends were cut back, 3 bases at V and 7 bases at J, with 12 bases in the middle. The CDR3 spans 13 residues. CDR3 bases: TGTGCCAGCAGTTTTCCGGCAGGCGGTGAAGCTTTCTTT. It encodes CASSFPAGGEAFF.

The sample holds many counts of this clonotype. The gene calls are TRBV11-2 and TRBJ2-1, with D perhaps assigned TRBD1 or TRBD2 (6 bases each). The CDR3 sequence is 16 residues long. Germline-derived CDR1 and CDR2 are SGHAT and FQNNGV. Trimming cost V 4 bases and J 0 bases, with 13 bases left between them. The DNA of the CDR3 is TGTGCCAGCAGCTCCCTTACGGGGGCCTCCTACAATGAGCAGTTCTTC. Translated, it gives CASSSLTGASYNEQFF.

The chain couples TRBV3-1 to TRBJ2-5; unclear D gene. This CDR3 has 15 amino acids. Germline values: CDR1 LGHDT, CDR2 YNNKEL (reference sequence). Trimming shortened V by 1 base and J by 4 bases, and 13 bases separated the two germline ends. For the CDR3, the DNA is TGTGCCAGCAGCCAAGTGCAACACAGTGGAGAGACCCAGTACTTC. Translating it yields CASSQVQHSGETQYF.

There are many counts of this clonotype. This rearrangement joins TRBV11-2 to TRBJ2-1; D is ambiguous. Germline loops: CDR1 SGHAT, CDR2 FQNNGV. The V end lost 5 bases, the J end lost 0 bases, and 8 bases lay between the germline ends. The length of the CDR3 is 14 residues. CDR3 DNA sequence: TGTGCCAGCAGCCCCGGAGTCTCCTACAATGAGCAGTTCTTC. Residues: CASSPGVSYNEQFF.

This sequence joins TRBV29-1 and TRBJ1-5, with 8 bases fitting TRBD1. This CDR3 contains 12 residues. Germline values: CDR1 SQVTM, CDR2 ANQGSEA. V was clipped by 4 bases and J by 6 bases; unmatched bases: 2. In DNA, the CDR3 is TGCAGCGTTGCACAGGGGGGTCAGCCCCAGCATTTT. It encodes CSVAQGGQPQHF.

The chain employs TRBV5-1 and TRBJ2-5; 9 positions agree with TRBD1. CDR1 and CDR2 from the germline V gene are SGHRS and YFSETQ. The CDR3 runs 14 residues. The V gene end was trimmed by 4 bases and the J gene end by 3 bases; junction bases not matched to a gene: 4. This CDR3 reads CASSIGTGKETQYF. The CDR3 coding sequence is TGCGCCAGCAGCATAGGGACAGGGAAAGAGACCCAGTACTTC. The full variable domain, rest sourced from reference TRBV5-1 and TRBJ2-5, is KAGVTQTPRYLIKTRGQQVTLSCSPISGHRSVSWYQQTPGQGLQFLFEYFSETQRNKGNFPGRFSGRQFSNSRSEMNVSTLELGDSALYLCASSIGTGKETQYFGPGTRLLVL.

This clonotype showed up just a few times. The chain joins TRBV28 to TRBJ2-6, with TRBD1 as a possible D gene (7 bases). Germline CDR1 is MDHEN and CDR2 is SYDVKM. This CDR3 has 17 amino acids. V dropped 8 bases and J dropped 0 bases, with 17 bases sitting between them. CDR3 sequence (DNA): TGTGCCAGCGGGGCAGGGGGGCCAAGCTCTGGGGCCAACGTCCTGACTTTC. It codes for CASGAGGPSSGANVLTF.

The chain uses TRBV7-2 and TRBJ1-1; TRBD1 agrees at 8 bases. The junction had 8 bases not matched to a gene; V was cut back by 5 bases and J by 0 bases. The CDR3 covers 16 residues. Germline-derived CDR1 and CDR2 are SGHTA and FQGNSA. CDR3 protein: CASSKNQGALNTEAFF. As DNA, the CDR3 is TGTGCCAGCAGCAAAAATCAGGGGGCGTTGAACACTGAAGCTTTCTTT.

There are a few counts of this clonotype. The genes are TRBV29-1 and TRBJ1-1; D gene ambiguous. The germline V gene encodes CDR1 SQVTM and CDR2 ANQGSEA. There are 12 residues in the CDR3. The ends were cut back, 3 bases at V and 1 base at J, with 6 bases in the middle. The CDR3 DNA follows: TGCAGCGTTGAGAGGAGGAACACTGAAGCTTTCTTT. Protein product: CSVERRNTEAFF.

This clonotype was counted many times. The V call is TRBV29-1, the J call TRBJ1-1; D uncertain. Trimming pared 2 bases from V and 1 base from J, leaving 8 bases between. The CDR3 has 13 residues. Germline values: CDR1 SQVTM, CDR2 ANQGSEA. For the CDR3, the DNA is TGCAGCGTTGAATTAAAGCCGAACACTGAAGCTTTCTTT. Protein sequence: CSVELKPNTEAFF.

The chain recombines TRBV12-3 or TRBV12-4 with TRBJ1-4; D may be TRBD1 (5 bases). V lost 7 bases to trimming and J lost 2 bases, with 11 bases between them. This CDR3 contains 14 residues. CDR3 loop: CASISWGTNEKLFF. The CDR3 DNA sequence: TGTGCCAGCATCTCGTGGGGGACTAATGAAAAACTGTTTTTT.

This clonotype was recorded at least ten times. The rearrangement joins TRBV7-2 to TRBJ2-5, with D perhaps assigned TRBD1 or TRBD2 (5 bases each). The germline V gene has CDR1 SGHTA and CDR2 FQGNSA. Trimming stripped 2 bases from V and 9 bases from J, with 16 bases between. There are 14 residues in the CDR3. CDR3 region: CASSLFGPEGSQYF. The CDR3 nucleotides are TGTGCCAGCAGCTTATTTGGCCCCGAGGGGTCCCAGTACTTC.

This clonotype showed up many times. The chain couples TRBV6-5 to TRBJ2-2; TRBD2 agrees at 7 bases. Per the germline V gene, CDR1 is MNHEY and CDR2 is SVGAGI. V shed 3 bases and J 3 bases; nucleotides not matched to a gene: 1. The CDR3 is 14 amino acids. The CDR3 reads CASSYAGDTGELFF. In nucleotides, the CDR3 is TGTGCCAGCAGTTATGCGGGAGACACCGGGGAGCTGTTTTTT.